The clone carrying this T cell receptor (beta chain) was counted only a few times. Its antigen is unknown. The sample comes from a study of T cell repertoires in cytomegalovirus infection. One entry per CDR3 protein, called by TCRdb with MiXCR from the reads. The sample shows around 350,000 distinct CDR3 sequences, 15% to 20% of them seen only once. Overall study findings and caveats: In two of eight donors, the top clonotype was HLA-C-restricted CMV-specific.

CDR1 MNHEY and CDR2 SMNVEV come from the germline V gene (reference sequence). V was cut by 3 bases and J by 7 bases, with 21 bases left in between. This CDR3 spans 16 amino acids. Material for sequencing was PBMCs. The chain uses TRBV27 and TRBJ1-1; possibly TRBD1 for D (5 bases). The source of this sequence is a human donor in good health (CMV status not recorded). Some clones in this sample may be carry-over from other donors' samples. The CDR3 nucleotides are TGTGCCAGCAGTTTGGGGGGGTTCGAGGGGATCAGTGAAGCTTTCTTT. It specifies CASSLGGFEGISEAFF.